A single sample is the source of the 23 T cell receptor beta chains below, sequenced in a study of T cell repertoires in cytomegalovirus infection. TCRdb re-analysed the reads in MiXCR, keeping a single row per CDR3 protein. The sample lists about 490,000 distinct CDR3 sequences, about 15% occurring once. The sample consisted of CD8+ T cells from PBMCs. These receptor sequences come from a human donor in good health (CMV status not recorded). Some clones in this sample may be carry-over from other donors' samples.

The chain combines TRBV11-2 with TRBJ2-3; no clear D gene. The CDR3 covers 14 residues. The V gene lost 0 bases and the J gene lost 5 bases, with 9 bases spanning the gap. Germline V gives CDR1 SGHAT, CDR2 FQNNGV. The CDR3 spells CASSLEALLDTQYF. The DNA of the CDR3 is TGTGCCAGCAGCTTAGAGGCACTTCTAGATACGCAGTATTTT.

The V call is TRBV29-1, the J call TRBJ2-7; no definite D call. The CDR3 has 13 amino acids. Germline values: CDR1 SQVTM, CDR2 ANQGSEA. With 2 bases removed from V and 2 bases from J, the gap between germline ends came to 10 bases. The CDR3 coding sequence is TGCAGCGTTGAAACGGATTACCCCTACGAGCAGTACTTC. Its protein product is CSVETDYPYEQYF.

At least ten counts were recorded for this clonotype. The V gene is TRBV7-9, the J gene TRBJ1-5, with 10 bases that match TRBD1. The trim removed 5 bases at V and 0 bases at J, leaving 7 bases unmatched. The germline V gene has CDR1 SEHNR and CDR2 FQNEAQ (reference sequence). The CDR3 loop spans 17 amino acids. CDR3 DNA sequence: TGTGCCAGCAGCCCGGGACAGGGGCTCTATAGCAATCAGCCCCAGCATTTT. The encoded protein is CASSPGQGLYSNQPQHF.

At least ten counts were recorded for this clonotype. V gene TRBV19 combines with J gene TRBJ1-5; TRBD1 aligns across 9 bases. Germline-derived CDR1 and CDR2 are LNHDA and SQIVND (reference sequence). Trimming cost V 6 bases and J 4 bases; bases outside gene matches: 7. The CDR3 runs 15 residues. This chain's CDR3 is CASRRDRVGNQPQHF. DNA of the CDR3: TGTGCCAGTAGGAGGGACAGGGTAGGAAATCAGCCCCAGCATTTT. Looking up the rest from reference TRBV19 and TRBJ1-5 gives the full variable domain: DGGITQSPKYLFRKEGQNVTLSCEQNLNHDAMYWYRQDPGQGLRLIYYSQIVNDFQKGDIAEGYSVSREKKESFPLTVTSAQKNPTAFYLCASRRDRVGNQPQHFGDGTRLSIL.

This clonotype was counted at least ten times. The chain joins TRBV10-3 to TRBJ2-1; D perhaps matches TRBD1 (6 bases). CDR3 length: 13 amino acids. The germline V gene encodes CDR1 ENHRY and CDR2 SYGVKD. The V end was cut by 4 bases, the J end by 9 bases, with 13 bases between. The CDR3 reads CAISVITGFEQFF. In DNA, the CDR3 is TGTGCCATCAGTGTAATAACAGGGTTTGAGCAGTTCTTC.

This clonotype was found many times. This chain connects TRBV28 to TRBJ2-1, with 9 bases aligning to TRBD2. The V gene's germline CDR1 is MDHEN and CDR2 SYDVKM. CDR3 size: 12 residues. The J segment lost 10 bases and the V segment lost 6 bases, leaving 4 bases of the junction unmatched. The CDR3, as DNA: TGTGCCAGCAGCCAGACTAGCGGAGAGCAGTTCTTC. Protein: CASSQTSGEQFF.

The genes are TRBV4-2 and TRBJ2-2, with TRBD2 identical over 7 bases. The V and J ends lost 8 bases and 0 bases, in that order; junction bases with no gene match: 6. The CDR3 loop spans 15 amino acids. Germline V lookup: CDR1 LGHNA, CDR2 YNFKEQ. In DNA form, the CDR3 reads TGTGCCAGCGGGGGGGGGGTATCGAACACCGGGGAGCTGTTTTTT. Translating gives CASGGGVSNTGELFF.

CDR3 DNA: TGTGCCAGCAGTCTACAGGGGACAGGGGTCTACCGGGGGACTGAAGCTTTCTTT. Amino acid sequence: CASSLQGTGVYRGTEAFF. V is TRBV6-5 and J is TRBJ1-1, with TRBD1 identical over 10 bases. The germline V gene encodes CDR1 MNHEY and CDR2 SVGAGI. The CDR3 has 18 amino acids. The trim removed 5 bases at V and 5 bases at J, leaving 17 bases unmatched.

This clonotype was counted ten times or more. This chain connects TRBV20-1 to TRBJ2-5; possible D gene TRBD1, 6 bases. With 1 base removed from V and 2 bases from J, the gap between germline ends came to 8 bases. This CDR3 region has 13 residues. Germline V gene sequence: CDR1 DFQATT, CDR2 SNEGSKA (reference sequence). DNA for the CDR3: TGCAGTGCTAGAGGGACAGAGCAAGAGACCCAGTACTTC. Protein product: CSARGTEQETQYF.

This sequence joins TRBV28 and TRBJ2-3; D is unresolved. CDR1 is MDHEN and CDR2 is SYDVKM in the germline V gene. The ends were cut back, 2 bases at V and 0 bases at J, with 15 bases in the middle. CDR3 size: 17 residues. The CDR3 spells CASSLSVQKTSTDTQYF. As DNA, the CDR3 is TGTGCCAGCAGTTTAAGCGTACAGAAGACTAGCACAGATACGCAGTATTTT.

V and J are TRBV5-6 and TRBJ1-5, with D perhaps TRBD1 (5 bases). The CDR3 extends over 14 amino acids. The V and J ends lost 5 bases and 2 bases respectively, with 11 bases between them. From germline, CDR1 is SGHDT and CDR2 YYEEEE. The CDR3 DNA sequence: TGTGCCAGCAGATCCTGGGGGGGCAATCAGCCCCAGCATTTT. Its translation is CASRSWGGNQPQHF.

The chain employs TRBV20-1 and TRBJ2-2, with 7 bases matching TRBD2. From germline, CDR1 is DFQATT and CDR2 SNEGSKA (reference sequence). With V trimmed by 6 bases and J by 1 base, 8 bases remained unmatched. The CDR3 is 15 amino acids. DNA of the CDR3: TGCAGTGCCCGCCGGCAGCGGGAGAACACCGGGGAGCTGTTTTTT. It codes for CSARRQRENTGELFF.

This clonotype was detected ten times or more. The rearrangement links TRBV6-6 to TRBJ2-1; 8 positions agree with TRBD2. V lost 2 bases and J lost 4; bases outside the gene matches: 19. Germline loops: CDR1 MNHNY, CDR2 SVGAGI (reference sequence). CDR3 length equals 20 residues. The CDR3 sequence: CASSYHDLSGRNQFYNEQFF. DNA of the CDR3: TGTGCCAGCAGTTACCACGACCTAAGCGGGAGAAACCAATTTTACAATGAGCAGTTCTTC.

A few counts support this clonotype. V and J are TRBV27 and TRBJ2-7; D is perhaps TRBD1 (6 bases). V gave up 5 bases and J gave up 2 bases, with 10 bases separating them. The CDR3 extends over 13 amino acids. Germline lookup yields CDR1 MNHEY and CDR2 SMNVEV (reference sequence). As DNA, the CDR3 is TGTGCCAGCAGTAGGACAGTTACCTACGAGCAGTACTTC. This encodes CASSRTVTYEQYF.

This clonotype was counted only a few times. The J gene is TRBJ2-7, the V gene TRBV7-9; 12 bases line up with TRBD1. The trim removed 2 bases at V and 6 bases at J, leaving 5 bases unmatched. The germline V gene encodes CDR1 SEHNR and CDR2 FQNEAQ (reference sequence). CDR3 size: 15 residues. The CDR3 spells CASSLYGDRGLEQYF. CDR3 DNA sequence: TGTGCCAGCAGCTTATATGGGGACAGGGGGCTCGAGCAGTACTTC.

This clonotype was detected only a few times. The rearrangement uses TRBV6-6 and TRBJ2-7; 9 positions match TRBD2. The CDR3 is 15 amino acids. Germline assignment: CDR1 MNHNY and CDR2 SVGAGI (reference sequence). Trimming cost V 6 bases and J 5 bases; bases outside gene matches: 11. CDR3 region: CASRLSTSGFNEQYF. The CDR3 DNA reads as TGTGCCAGCAGACTCAGCACTAGCGGGTTCAACGAGCAGTACTTC.

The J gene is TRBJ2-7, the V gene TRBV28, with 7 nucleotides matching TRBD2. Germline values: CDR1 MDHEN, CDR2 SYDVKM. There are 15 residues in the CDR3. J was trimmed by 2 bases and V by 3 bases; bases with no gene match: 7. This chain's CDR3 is CASSFPTGLPYEQYF. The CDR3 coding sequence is TGTGCCAGCAGTTTCCCGACGGGACTACCCTACGAGCAGTACTTC.

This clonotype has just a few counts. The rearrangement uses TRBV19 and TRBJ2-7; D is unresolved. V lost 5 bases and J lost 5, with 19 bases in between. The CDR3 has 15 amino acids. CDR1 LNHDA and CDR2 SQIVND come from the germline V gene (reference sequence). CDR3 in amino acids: CASSVRHLKLDEQYF. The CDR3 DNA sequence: TGTGCCAGTAGTGTTCGACACCTTAAGTTGGACGAGCAGTACTTC.

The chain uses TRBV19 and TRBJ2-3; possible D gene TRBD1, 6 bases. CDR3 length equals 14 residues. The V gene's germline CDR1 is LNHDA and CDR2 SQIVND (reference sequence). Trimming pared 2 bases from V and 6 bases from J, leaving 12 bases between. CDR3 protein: CASSITRGTDTQYF. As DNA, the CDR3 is TGTGCCAGTAGTATAACAAGGGGGACGGATACGCAGTATTTT.

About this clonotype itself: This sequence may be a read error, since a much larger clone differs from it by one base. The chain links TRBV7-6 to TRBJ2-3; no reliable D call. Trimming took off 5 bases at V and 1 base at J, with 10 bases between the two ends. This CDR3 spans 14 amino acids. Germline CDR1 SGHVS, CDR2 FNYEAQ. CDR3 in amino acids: CASSAMDGTDTQYF. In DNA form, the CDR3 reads TGTGCCAGCAGCGCCATGGACGGCACAGATACGCAGTATTTT.

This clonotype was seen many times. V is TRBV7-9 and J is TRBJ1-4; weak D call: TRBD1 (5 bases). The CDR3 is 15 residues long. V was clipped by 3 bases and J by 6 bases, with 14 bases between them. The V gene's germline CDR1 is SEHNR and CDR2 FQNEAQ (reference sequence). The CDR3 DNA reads TGTGCCAGCAGCTTGGGACCCCAGCCTGATGAAAAACTGTTTTTT. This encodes CASSLGPQPDEKLFF.

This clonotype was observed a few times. The CDR3 sequence is CASSKGTGGAYEQYF. The CDR3 nucleotides are TGTGCCAGCAGTAAGGGGACAGGGGGCGCGTACGAGCAGTACTTC. The V call is TRBV27, the J call TRBJ2-7; 12 positions agree with TRBD1. Germline trimming cut 5 bases from V and 4 bases from J; bases unmatched to any gene: 6. The CDR3 has 15 residues. CDR1 and CDR2 from the germline V gene are MNHEY and SMNVEV (reference sequence).

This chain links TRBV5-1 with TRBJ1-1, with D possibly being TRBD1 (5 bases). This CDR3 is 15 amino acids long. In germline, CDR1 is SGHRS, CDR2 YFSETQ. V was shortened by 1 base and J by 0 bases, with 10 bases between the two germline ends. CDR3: CASSLWGGMNTEAFF. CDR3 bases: TGCGCCAGCAGCTTGTGGGGCGGAATGAACACTGAAGCTTTCTTT.